This T cell receptor beta chain was captured in a study of monozygotic twins with inflammatory bowel disease. Whole-study findings and limits: Sharing of clonotypes with others was lower in IBD patients than in healthy twins, and this was especially so with disease activity. Healthy co-twins, by inverse Simpson, had higher TCRbeta diversity than their siblings with IBD.

A remark on this clonotype: Its specificity is unknown.

From its re-call of the 5' RACE reads, TCRdb lists each CDR3 protein once, without DNA. Recorded for this sample: about 440,000 distinct CDR3 sequences. This sequence was found in a human donor with ulcerative colitis or Crohn's disease, or a healthy co-twin of an affected twin (not recorded which). Material for sequencing was blood.

This chain's CDR3 is CASSLQGMLPEAFF. The chain carries TRBV7-2 and TRBJ1-1; TCRdb lists TRBD1, though no DNA is available to test this call. The CDR3 contains 14 residues. Germline CDR1 reads SGHTA; CDR2 reads FQGNSA.